These 26 T cell receptor beta chains share one sample of origin, sequenced in a study of OX40 agonist ivuxolimab in advanced cancers. Using immunoSEQ multiplex PCR, the repertoire was profiled, and TCRdb retains in-frame clones only, with some absent. The profile covers more than 50,000 clones, with just over 90% appearing a single time and around 12% taken by the ten largest. The sequencing used CD4+ or CD8+ T cells sorted from blood, collected in a trial of the OX40 agonist ivuxolimab. The source is an adult with an advanced solid tumor such as melanoma, head and neck, liver or kidney cancer.

The chain has TRBV5-1 and TRBJ2-7; no reliable D call. The CDR3 consists of 13 residues. Germline V CDR1 and CDR2: SGHRS, YFSETQ. Trimming removed 2 bases at V and 2 bases at J, with 8 bases between. CDR3: CASSLNGAYEQYF. CDR3 bases: TGCGCCAGCAGCTTAAATGGGGCCTACGAGCAGTACTTC.

The chain couples TRBV19 to TRBJ1-6; 8 nucleotides line up with TRBD1. The germline CDR1 and CDR2 sequences are LNHDA and SQIVND (reference sequence). Trimming removed 3 bases from V and 7 bases from J; junction bases left unmatched: 8. There are 16 residues in the CDR3. This CDR3 is CASSILGQGGNSPLHF. The CDR3 coding sequence is TGTGCCAGTAGTATCTTAGGACAGGGTGGGAATTCACCCCTCCACTTT.

V and J are TRBV21-1 and TRBJ2-5; the DNA was not compared with TRBD1, the D call given in the table. TRBV21-1 is annotated as a pseudogene. The CDR3 length is 15 residues. CDR3 nucleotide sequence: TGTGCCAGCAGCGGCCCCCCGGGACAGCAAGAGACCCAGTACTTC. Translation gives CASSGPPGQQETQYF.

The chain recombines TRBV6-6 with TRBJ2-5; no clear D. Germline lookup yields CDR1 MNHNY and CDR2 SVGAGI (reference sequence). The CDR3 is 14 residues long. V lost 6 bases and J lost 2, with 13 bases in between. The CDR3 DNA is TGTGCCAGCAGCTCCCGAATGTCTCAAGAGACCCAGTACTTC. It specifies CASSSRMSQETQYF.

The chain recombines TRBV7-8 with TRBJ2-5; D not certain. Gene TRBJ2-7 matches the end of the DNA better, so the J call may be wrong. The CDR3 totals 15 residues. Germline CDR1 is SGHVS and CDR2 is FQNEAQ. Here the CDR3 DNA reads TGTGCCAGCAGCTTAGGTGACGGTCGCATCTACGAGCAGTACTTC. Encoded protein: CASSLGDGRIYEQYF.

The J gene is TRBJ1-3, the V gene TRBV5-1, with D possibly matching TRBD1 (6 bases). This CDR3 spans 15 amino acids. Germline lookup yields CDR1 SGHRS and CDR2 YFSETQ. V was clipped by 0 bases and J by 4 bases, with 11 bases between them. CDR3: CASSLEEGGGNTIYF. In nucleotides, the CDR3 is TGCGCCAGCAGCTTGGAGGAAGGGGGAGGAAACACCATATATTTT.

The rearrangement joins TRBV7-3 to TRBJ2-7; D is possibly TRBD1 or TRBD2 (6 bases each). Germline loops: CDR1 SGHTA, CDR2 FQGTGA. V dropped 9 bases and J dropped 3 bases, with 12 bases sitting between them. The CDR3 has 12 amino acids. CDR3 nucleotide sequence: TGTGCCAGACCTGAGGGGGGCTACGAGCAGTACTTC. This encodes CARPEGGYEQYF.

The chain has TRBV28 and TRBJ2-2; 8 bases line up with TRBD1. This CDR3 contains 15 residues. J lost 3 bases, V lost 4 bases, and 4 bases had no gene match. Germline V gene data show CDR1 as MDHEN and CDR2 as SYDVKM. As DNA, the CDR3 is TGTGCCAGCAGTTCAGGGGGCGCGGACACCGGGGAGCTGTTTTTT. As protein: CASSSGGADTGELFF.

This chain connects TRBV7-2 to TRBJ2-7; D is unclear. Germline CDR1 SGHTA, CDR2 FQGNSA. CDR3 length: 14 amino acids. V was clipped by 5 bases and J by 2 bases, with 13 bases between them. The CDR3 DNA reads as TGTGCCAGCAGCCGTTGGGGTTTTACCTACGAGCAGTACTTC. Protein product: CASSRWGFTYEQYF.

The chain combines TRBV6-6 with TRBJ2-7; TRBD1 might be the D (6 bases). Trimming shortened V by 2 bases and J by 6 bases, and 17 bases separated the two germline ends. Germline-derived CDR1 and CDR2 are MNHNY and SVGAGI (reference sequence). This CDR3 contains 15 residues. The CDR3 DNA reads as TGTGCCAGCAGTTACGTAGGGACACCTCTACGCGAGCAGTACTTC. Its protein product is CASSYVGTPLREQYF.

The V gene is TRBV27, the J gene TRBJ1-2, with D maybe TRBD1 (5 bases). Germline assignment: CDR1 MNHEY and CDR2 SMNVEV (reference sequence). V was cut by 4 bases and J by 3 bases, with 15 bases left in between. CDR3 size: 15 residues. The CDR3 sequence: CASSSDGEGHYGYTF. For the CDR3, the DNA is TGTGCCAGCAGTTCTGATGGGGAGGGACACTATGGCTACACCTTC.

V and J are TRBV7-6 and TRBJ2-6, with D unclear. This CDR3 is 15 amino acids long. The V gene lost 2 bases and the J gene lost 0 bases, with 5 bases spanning the gap. Germline loops: CDR1 SGHVS, CDR2 FNYEAQ. The CDR3 here is CASSLRRSGANVLTF. Here the CDR3 DNA reads TGTGCCAGCAGCTTACGCCGCTCTGGGGCCAACGTCCTGACTTTC.

The V gene is TRBV21-1, the J gene TRBJ1-3. TRBV21-1 is flagged as a pseudogene. The CDR3 covers 19 residues. DNA for the CDR3: TGTGCCAGCAGCAAAAAGGGGGGAGCCAGGGGCCACTCTGGAAACACCATATATTTT. It is translated as CASSKKGGARGHSGNTIYF.

V is TRBV6-5 and J is TRBJ1-1; the D gene is possibly TRBD1 (5 bases). In germline, CDR1 is MNHEY, CDR2 SVGAGI. V was pared by 5 bases and J by 0 bases, with 7 bases between. CDR3 length equals 13 residues. The CDR3 sequence: CASSPGMNTEAFF. The CDR3 DNA reads TGTGCCAGCAGTCCAGGGATGAACACTGAAGCTTTCTTT.

CDR3 in DNA: TGTGCCAGCAGAGATTGGGACTTGGGACAGTGGGAAACTGAAGCTTTCTTT. Encoded protein: CASRDWDLGQWETEAFF. The rearrangement links TRBV28 to TRBJ1-1, with 7 bases that match TRBD1. This CDR3 region has 17 residues. Per the germline V gene, CDR1 is MDHEN and CDR2 is SYDVKM. With 6 bases clipped from V and 5 bases from J, the junction kept 18 bases outside the gene matches.

The V call is TRBV29-1, the J call TRBJ2-5; D uncertain. Trimming took 7 bases from V and 7 from J, leaving 13 bases between them. The germline CDR1 and CDR2 sequences are SQVTM and ANQGSEA. The length of the CDR3 is 11 residues. The CDR3: CSAELTRTQYF. The CDR3 nucleotides are TGCAGCGCCGAGCTTACGCGGACCCAGTACTTC.

V usage is TRBV18 and J usage is TRBJ2-7, with 7 nucleotides matching TRBD1. Per the germline V gene, CDR1 is KGHSH and CDR2 is LQKENI. V lost 3 bases, J lost 2 bases, and 4 bases stayed unmatched. The CDR3 is 14 amino acids. Here the CDR3 reads CASSPGQITYEQYF. CDR3 DNA sequence: TGTGCCAGCTCACCGGGACAGATCACCTACGAGCAGTACTTC.

In this sample, this clone turned up a few times. This chain's CDR3 is CASSDGLADYNEQFF. The CDR3 DNA is TGTGCCAGCAGTGACGGACTAGCGGACTACAATGAGCAGTTCTTC. This chain links TRBV6-4 with TRBJ2-1, with 10 bases fitting TRBD2. With V trimmed by 2 bases and J by 3 bases, 1 base remained unmatched. The CDR3 loop spans 15 amino acids. CDR1 is MRHNA and CDR2 is SNTAGT in the germline V gene.

The sample holds one count of this clone. J is TRBJ2-1 and V is TRBV29-1; a weak D match, TRBD2 (6 bases). V shed 5 bases and J shed 8 bases, with 13 bases lying between them. The CDR3 runs 12 residues. CDR1 is SQVTM and CDR2 is ANQGSEA in the germline V gene. The CDR3 here is CSVRREYDEQFF. The CDR3 DNA reads TGCAGCGTTCGACGGGAGTACGATGAGCAGTTCTTC.

The chain combines TRBV28 with TRBJ1-2; 8 nucleotides line up with TRBD1. With 6 bases clipped from V and 4 bases from J, the junction kept 10 bases outside the gene matches. Germline values: CDR1 MDHEN, CDR2 SYDVKM. The CDR3 length is 15 residues. The CDR3 region has the DNA TGTGCCAGCAGCGAAACCGCAGGGGGCCCCTATGGCTACACCTTC. Its protein product is CASSETAGGPYGYTF.

The chain recombines TRBV11-2 with TRBJ1-1; D possibly corresponds to TRBD1 (5 bases). The CDR3 spans 17 residues. The germline gives CDR1 SGHAT, CDR2 FQNNGV. V gave up 5 bases and J gave up 0 bases, with 19 bases separating them. The CDR3: CASSVTIGRTMNTEAFF. The DNA of the CDR3 is TGTGCCAGCAGCGTTACGATTGGGCGGACAATGAACACTGAAGCTTTCTTT.

This chain connects TRBV18 to TRBJ1-2; 9 bases line up with TRBD1. Per the germline V gene, CDR1 is KGHSH and CDR2 is LQKENI. V lost 4 bases to trimming and J lost 6 bases; unmatched junction nucleotides: 3. CDR3 length: 13 amino acids. The CDR3 spells CASSRGTGNGYTF. CDR3 bases: TGTGCCAGCTCACGGGGGACAGGGAATGGCTACACCTTC.

The chain uses TRBV11-2 and TRBJ2-7; the match to TRBD1 covers 7 bases. The length of the CDR3 is 15 residues. Germline CDR1 is SGHAT and CDR2 is FQNNGV. Trimming cost V 4 bases and J 2 bases; bases outside gene matches: 8. The CDR3 DNA is TGTGCCAGCAGCTCGTACAGACAGGGAACCTACGAGCAGTACTTC. Protein sequence: CASSSYRQGTYEQYF.

The rearrangement joins TRBV5-4 to TRBJ2-6; 8 positions match TRBD2. The germline V gene has CDR1 SGHNT and CDR2 YYREEE (reference sequence). The V and J ends lost 4 bases and 0 bases, in that order; junction bases with no gene match: 0. CDR3 size: 15 residues. CDR3 nucleotide sequence: TGTGCCAGCAGCACTAGCGGCTCTGGGGCCAACGTCCTGACTTTC. It codes for CASSTSGSGANVLTF.

The gene calls are TRBV7-9 and TRBJ2-1; TRBD2 agrees at 8 bases. The V and J ends lost 2 bases and 8 bases, in that order; junction bases with no gene match: 14. This CDR3 region has 17 residues. The germline gives CDR1 SEHNR, CDR2 FQNEAQ (reference sequence). The chain's CDR3 is CASSLRGGGPLMYEQFF. DNA for the CDR3: TGTGCCAGCAGCTTAAGAGGCGGGGGGCCCCTTATGTATGAGCAGTTCTTC.

The CDR3 DNA is TGTGCCAGCAGCCAAGATCGGGGGCCTAATGAAAAACTGTTTTTT. It codes for CASSQDRGPNEKLFF. The V and J genes are TRBV4-2 and TRBJ1-4; tentative D call: TRBD1 (6 bases). The CDR3 contains 15 residues. V lost 0 bases to trimming and J lost 3 bases, with 8 bases between them. CDR1 is LGHNA and CDR2 is YNFKEQ in the germline V gene.